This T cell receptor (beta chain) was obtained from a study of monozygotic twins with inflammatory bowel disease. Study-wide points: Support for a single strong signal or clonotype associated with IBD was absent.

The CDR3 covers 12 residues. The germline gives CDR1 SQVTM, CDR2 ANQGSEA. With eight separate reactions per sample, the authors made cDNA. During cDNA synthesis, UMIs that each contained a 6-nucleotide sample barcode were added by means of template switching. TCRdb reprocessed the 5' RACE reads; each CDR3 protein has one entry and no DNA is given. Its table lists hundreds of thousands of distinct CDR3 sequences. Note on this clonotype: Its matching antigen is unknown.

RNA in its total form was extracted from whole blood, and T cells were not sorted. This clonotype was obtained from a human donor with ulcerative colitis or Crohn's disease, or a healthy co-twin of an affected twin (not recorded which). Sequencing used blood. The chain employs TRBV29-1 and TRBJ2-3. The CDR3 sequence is CSVGKSTDTQYF.